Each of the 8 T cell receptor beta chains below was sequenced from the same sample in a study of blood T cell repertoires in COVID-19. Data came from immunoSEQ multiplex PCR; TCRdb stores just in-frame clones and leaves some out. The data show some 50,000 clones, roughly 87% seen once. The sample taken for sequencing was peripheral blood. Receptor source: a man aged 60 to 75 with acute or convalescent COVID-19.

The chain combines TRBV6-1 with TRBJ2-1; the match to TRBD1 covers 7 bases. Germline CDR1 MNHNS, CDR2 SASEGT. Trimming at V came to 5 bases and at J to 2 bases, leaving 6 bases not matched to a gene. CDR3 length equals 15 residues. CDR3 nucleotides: TGTGCCAGCAGTCCACTCGGACAGGCCTACAATGAGCAGTTCTTC. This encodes CASSPLGQAYNEQFF.

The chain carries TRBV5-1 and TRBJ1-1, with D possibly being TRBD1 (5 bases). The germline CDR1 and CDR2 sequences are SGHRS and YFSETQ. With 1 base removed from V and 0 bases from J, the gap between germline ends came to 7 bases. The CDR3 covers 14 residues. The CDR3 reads CASSLSGLNTEAFF. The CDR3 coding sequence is TGCGCCAGCAGCTTGTCAGGGCTGAACACTGAAGCTTTCTTT.

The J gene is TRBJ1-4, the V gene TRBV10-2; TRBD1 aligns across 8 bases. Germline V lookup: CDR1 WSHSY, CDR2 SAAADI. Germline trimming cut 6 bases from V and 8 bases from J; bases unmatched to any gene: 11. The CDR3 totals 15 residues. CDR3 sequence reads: CASRGSTGEGEKLFF. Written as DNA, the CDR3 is TGCGCCAGCAGGGGGTCGACAGGGGAAGGGGAAAAACTGTTTTTT.

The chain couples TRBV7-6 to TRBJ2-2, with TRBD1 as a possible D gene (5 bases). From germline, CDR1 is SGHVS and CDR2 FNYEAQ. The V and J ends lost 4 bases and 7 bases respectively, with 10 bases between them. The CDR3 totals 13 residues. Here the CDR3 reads CASSSQGNGELFF. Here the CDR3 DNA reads TGTGCCAGCAGCTCTCAGGGAAACGGGGAGCTGTTTTTT.

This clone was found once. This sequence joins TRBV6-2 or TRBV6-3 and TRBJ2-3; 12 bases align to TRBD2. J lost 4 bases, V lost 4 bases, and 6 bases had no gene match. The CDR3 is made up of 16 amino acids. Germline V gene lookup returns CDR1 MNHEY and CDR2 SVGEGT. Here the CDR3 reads CASSFPSGGAADTQYF. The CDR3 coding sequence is TGTGCCAGCAGTTTTCCTAGCGGGGGGGCTGCAGATACGCAGTATTTT.

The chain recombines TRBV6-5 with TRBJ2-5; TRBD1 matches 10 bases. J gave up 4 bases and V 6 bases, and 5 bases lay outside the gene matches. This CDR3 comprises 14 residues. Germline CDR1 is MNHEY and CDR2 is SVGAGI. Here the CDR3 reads CASRTDRGRETQYF. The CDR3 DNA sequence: TGTGCCAGCAGAACCGACAGGGGGCGAGAGACCCAGTACTTC.

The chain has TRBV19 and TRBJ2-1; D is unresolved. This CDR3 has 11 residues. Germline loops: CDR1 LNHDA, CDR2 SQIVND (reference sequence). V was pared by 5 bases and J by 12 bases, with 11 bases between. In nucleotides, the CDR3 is TGTGCCAGTAGTTCGGTCTCACGGCAGTTCTTC. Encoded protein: CASSSVSRQFF.

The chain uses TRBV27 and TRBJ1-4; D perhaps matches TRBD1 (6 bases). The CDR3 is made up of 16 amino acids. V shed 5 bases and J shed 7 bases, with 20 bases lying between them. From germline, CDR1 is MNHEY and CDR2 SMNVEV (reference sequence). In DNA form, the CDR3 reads TGTGCCAGCAGTCGAGGGGGTTCAGGGCTTGGTGAAAAACTGTTTTTT. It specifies CASSRGGSGLGEKLFF.